This is a list of T cell receptor beta chains from one sample in a study of blood T cell repertoires in COVID-19. The method was immunoSEQ multiplex PCR; TCRdb's version includes in-frame clones alone and lacks a portion of them. The repertoire holds approximately 16,000 clones, with around 77% as singletons. Specimen: peripheral blood. Every receptor here comes from a human donor in a cohort sampled during active COVID-19. The CDR3 runs from the conserved cysteine through the conserved F or W. D genes are given only for firm matches. Expanded clones are given a class, and other clones once, few, many or no size at all.

size: once
V: TRBV3-1/TRBV3-2
D: NA
J: TRBJ1-6
CDR3: CASSLGLADSPLHF
DNA: TGTGCCAGCAGTCTCGGACTGGCGGATTCACCCCTCCACTTT

size: few
V: TRBV3-1/TRBV3-2
D: NA
J: TRBJ2-2
CDR3: CASSRQRSDGTGELFF
DNA: TGTGCCAGCAGCCGTCAGCGGTCCGACGGCACCGGGGAGCTGTTTTTT

size: NA
V: TRBV6-2/TRBV6-3
D: TRBD1
J: TRBJ2-2
CDR3: CASSRQGPGELFF
DNA: TGTGCCAGCAGTCGACAGGGCCCCGGGGAGCTGTTTTTT

size: NA
V: TRBV6-4
D: TRBD2
J: TRBJ2-3
CDR3: CASSSTSGGTDTQYF
DNA: TGTGCCAGCAGTTCAACTAGCGGGGGAACAGATACGCAGTATTTT

size: NA
V: TRBV5-8
D: TRBD1
J: TRBJ2-5
CDR3: CASSLGDRGGETQYF
DNA: TGTGCCAGCAGCTTGGGGGACAGGGGAGGCGAGACCCAGTACTTC

size: NA
V: TRBV5-1
D: NA
J: TRBJ1-3
CDR3: CASSLTGSGNTIYF
DNA: TGCGCCAGCAGCTTGACAGGGTCTGGAAACACCATATATTTT

size: few
V: TRBV3-1/TRBV3-2
D: TRBD2
J: TRBJ2-7
CDR3: CASSQDPGRVGGEQYF
DNA: TGTGCCAGCAGCCAAGATCCTGGGAGGGTCGGCGGCGAGCAGTACTTC

size: NA
V: TRBV3-1/TRBV3-2
D: TRBD2
J: TRBJ2-1
CDR3: CASSQGTSGSEQFF
DNA: TGTGCCAGCAGCCAAGGGACTAGCGGCAGTGAGCAGTTCTTC

size: few
V: TRBV19
D: NA
J: TRBJ2-6
CDR3: CASSISRGSGANVLTF
DNA: TGTGCCAGTAGTATAAGCCGGGGCTCTGGGGCCAACGTCCTGACTTTC

size: NA
V: TRBV12-5
D: NA
J: TRBJ2-1
CDR3: CASGLVGEAGPYNEQFF
DNA: TGTGCTAGTGGTTTGGTGGGGGAGGCAGGGCCCTACAATGAGCAGTTCTTC

size: medium-sized
V: TRBV6-6
D: NA
J: TRBJ1-6
CDR3: CASSGDIRAPLHF
DNA: TGTGCCAGCAGCGGGGATATTAGGGCACCCCTCCACTTT

size: NA
V: TRBV7-2
D: TRBD1
J: TRBJ2-1
CDR3: CASSAEGATYGNEQFF
DNA: TGTGCCAGCAGCGCAGAGGGGGCGACGTACGGCAATGAGCAGTTCTTC

size: NA
V: TRBV5-5
D: NA
J: TRBJ1-6
CDR3: CASSPERGGGSPLHF
DNA: TGTGCCAGCAGCCCGGAACGGGGCGGGGGGTCACCCCTCCACTTT

size: NA
V: TRBV4-3
D: NA
J: TRBJ2-7
CDR3: CVSSQDPGSNEQYF
DNA: TGCGTCAGCAGCCAAGATCCCGGGAGCAACGAGCAGTACTTC

size: few
V: TRBV7-9
D: NA
J: TRBJ2-7
CDR3: CASSPARGEQYF
DNA: TGTGCCAGCAGCCCAGCCCGGGGCGAGCAGTACTTC

size: NA
V: TRBV19
D: NA
J: TRBJ2-3
CDR3: CASSMGLQNTQYF
DNA: TGTGCCAGTAGTATGGGACTCCAAAATACGCAGTATTTT

size: NA
V: TRBV5-6
D: TRBD1
J: TRBJ1-6
CDR3: CASSRGQGRPPLHF
DNA: TGTGCCAGCAGCCGAGGACAGGGTCGGCCACCCCTCCACTTT

size: NA
V: TRBV7-9
D: NA
J: TRBJ1-2
CDR3: CASSLASAGYGYTF
DNA: TGTGCCAGCAGCTTAGCGAGTGCTGGCTATGGCTACACCTTC

size: once
V: TRBV9
D: NA
J: TRBJ2-1
CDR3: CASSFSGFDNEQFF
DNA: TGTGCCAGCAGTTTCTCAGGGTTCGACAATGAGCAGTTCTTC

size: NA
V: TRBV11-2
D: NA
J: TRBJ2-7
CDR3: CASSLDMWQGSYEQYF
DNA: TGTGCCAGCAGCTTAGATATGTGGCAGGGTTCCTACGAGCAGTACTTC

size: NA
V: TRBV28
D: NA
J: TRBJ1-4
CDR3: CASTPAGRDSGQLFF
DNA: TGTGCCAGCACTCCGGCGGGAAGGGATTCAGGGCAACTGTTTTTT

size: once
V: TRBV7-8
D: NA
J: TRBJ1-6
CDR3: CASSLPGTNSPLHF
DNA: TGTGCCAGCAGCTTACCCGGGACAAATTCACCCCTCCACTTT

size: NA
V: TRBV28
D: TRBD2
J: TRBJ2-1
CDR3: CASSGTSGRSYNEQFF
DNA: TGTGCCAGCAGCGGGACTAGCGGGAGGTCTTACAATGAGCAGTTCTTC

size: NA
V: TRBV5-1
D: NA
J: TRBJ2-2
CDR3: CASSPGHNTGELFF
DNA: TGCGCCAGCAGCCCGGGACATAACACCGGGGAGCTGTTTTTT

size: NA
V: TRBV10-3
D: NA
J: TRBJ1-4
CDR3: CAISESRTAPNEKLFF
DNA: TGTGCCATCAGTGAGTCGAGGACAGCCCCTAATGAAAAACTGTTTTTT

size: few
V: TRBV28
D: TRBD2
J: TRBJ2-3
CDR3: CASRGASGTGTDTQYF
DNA: TGTGCCAGTCGTGGGGCTAGCGGGACGGGAACAGATACGCAGTATTTT

size: once
V: TRBV5-6
D: NA
J: TRBJ1-2
CDR3: CASTYLIANYGYTF
DNA: TGTGCCAGCACATACTTGATTGCTAACTATGGCTACACCTTC

size: NA
V: TRBV29-1
D: TRBD1
J: TRBJ1-2
CDR3: CSGDRVNGYTF
DNA: TGCAGCGGGGACAGGGTAAATGGCTACACCTTC

size: NA
V: TRBV27
D: TRBD1
J: TRBJ2-2
CDR3: CASSSSDRGRWGGELFF
DNA: TGTGCCAGCAGTTCCTCGGACAGGGGGCGGTGGGGCGGGGAGCTGTTTTTT

size: NA
V: TRBV19
D: TRBD2
J: TRBJ2-1
CDR3: CASSSLSGAYNEQFF
DNA: TGTGCCAGTAGTTCGCTTAGCGGGGCATACAATGAGCAGTTCTTC

size: few
V: TRBV29-1
D: NA
J: TRBJ1-1
CDR3: CSALETEAFF
DNA: TGCAGCGCGTTAGAGACTGAAGCTTTCTTT

size: NA
V: TRBV5-1
D: NA
J: TRBJ2-1
CDR3: CASSPSPRGSRRDLQFF
DNA: TGCGCCAGCAGCCCTTCCCCCCGCGGGTCGAGGAGGGACCTACAGTTCTTC

size: NA
V: TRBV7-3
D: TRBD2
J: TRBJ2-3
CDR3: CASRRSGGATDTQYF
DNA: TGTGCCAGCAGACGTAGCGGGGGGGCCACAGATACGCAGTATTTT

size: NA
V: TRBV12-3/TRBV12-4
D: NA
J: TRBJ1-3
CDR3: CAIELGNTIYF
DNA: TGTGCCATCGAGTTGGGAAACACCATATATTTT

size: NA
V: TRBV5-4
D: NA
J: TRBJ2-7
CDR3: CASSPYKQGYSYEQYF
DNA: TGTGCCAGCAGCCCCTATAAACAGGGATACTCCTACGAGCAGTACTTC

size: NA
V: TRBV3-1/TRBV3-2
D: NA
J: TRBJ1-3
CDR3: CASSQGVGDTIYF
DNA: TGTGCCAGCAGCCAAGGGGTAGGAGACACCATATATTTT

size: NA
V: TRBV5-1
D: TRBD1
J: TRBJ2-7
CDR3: CASSRTGGVGEQYF
DNA: TGCGCCAGCAGCCGGACAGGGGGTGTAGGCGAGCAGTACTTC

size: NA
V: TRBV6-5
D: NA
J: TRBJ1-2
CDR3: CASLNYGYTF
DNA: TGTGCCAGCCTTAACTATGGCTACACCTTC

size: NA
V: TRBV7-2
D: NA
J: TRBJ1-6
CDR3: CASSLTGPNSPLHF
DNA: TGTGCCAGCAGCTTAACAGGACCTAATTCACCCCTCCACTTT

size: NA
V: TRBV5-5
D: NA
J: TRBJ1-4
CDR3: CASSPEGTTNEKLFF
DNA: TGTGCCAGCAGCCCGGAGGGGACAACTAATGAAAAACTGTTTTTT

size: few
V: TRBV5-6
D: NA
J: TRBJ1-6
CDR3: CASSLGAQGNSPLHF
DNA: TGTGCCAGCAGCTTAGGTGCGCAGGGTAATTCACCCCTCCACTTT

size: NA
V: TRBV11-2
D: TRBD2
J: TRBJ2-7
CDR3: CASSLAGGLGYEQYF
DNA: TGTGCCAGCAGCTTAGCGGGAGGGTTGGGCTACGAGCAGTACTTC

size: NA
V: TRBV3-1/TRBV3-2
D: TRBD2
J: TRBJ2-1
CDR3: CASSQDPSGIGPYNEQFF
DNA: TGTGCCAGCAGCCAAGATCCGAGCGGGATCGGACCTTACAATGAGCAGTTCTTC

size: NA
V: TRBV28
D: NA
J: TRBJ1-2
CDR3: CASQPYTGSTDMAF
DNA: TGTGCCAGCCAACCTTATACAGGGTCGACCGACATGGCCTTC

size: NA
V: TRBV19
D: TRBD2
J: TRBJ2-7
CDR3: CATLERGAYEQYF
DNA: TGTGCCACCTTAGAGCGGGGGGCCTACGAGCAGTACTTC

size: NA
V: TRBV5-1
D: TRBD1
J: TRBJ2-7
CDR3: CASSLEDRAPEQYF
DNA: TGCGCCAGCAGCTTGGAGGACAGGGCACCCGAGCAGTACTTC

size: NA
V: TRBV2
D: NA
J: TRBJ2-7
CDR3: CASSDRQPYEQYF
DNA: TGTGCCAGCAGTGATCGACAGCCCTACGAGCAGTACTTC

size: NA
V: TRBV6-5
D: NA
J: TRBJ1-1
CDR3: CASSLDLYTEAFF
DNA: TGTGCCAGCAGCCTAGACCTTTACACTGAAGCTTTCTTT

size: NA
V: TRBV19
D: TRBD1
J: TRBJ1-4
CDR3: CASRKTGAREKLFF
DNA: TGTGCCAGTAGGAAGACAGGGGCAAGGGAAAAACTGTTTTTT

size: NA
V: TRBV5-6
D: TRBD1
J: TRBJ2-3
CDR3: CASSLIGDSPSTDTQYF
DNA: TGTGCCAGCAGCTTGATAGGGGACAGCCCTTCGACAGATACGCAGTATTTT

size: NA
V: TRBV27
D: TRBD2
J: TRBJ2-3
CDR3: CASNRLAGNTDTQYF
DNA: TGTGCCAGCAACCGACTAGCGGGAAACACAGATACGCAGTATTTT

size: NA
V: TRBV10-1
D: TRBD2
J: TRBJ2-7
CDR3: CASSESSLAGGSYEQYF
DNA: TGCGCCAGCAGTGAGTCGAGCCTAGCGGGGGGCTCCTACGAGCAGTACTTC

size: NA
V: TRBV5-4
D: NA
J: TRBJ2-5
CDR3: CASSLAQGMGETQYF
DNA: TGTGCCAGCAGCTTGGCACAGGGAATGGGAGAGACCCAGTACTTC

size: NA
V: TRBV5-1
D: TRBD2
J: TRBJ2-1
CDR3: CASSLRWSSGKISYNEQFF
DNA: TGCGCCAGCAGCTTGAGATGGTCTAGCGGGAAAATCTCCTACAATGAGCAGTTCTTC

size: NA
V: TRBV5-4
D: TRBD2
J: TRBJ2-7
CDR3: CASSLGLAGAGKRDEQYF
DNA: TGTGCCAGCAGCTTGGGACTAGCGGGAGCAGGGAAGCGGGACGAGCAGTACTTC

size: NA
V: TRBV19
D: NA
J: TRBJ2-5
CDR3: CASSQGETQYF
DNA: TGTGCCAGTAGCCAGGGAGAGACCCAGTACTTC

size: NA
V: TRBV28
D: NA
J: TRBJ1-5
CDR3: CASSSAGEAQPQHF
DNA: TGTGCCAGCAGTTCGGCGGGGGAAGCTCAGCCCCAGCATTTT